The TCR beta chain under discussion was sequenced for a study of shared clonotypes between healthy human individuals (dated by TCRdb to 2018 to 2021). For the study in its entirety: The cohort comprised two women and a few men aged 18 to 49 years. Per donor, three plates each were used for CD4 naive and CD4 memory, two for CD8 naive, and one for CD8 memory. To estimate repertoire size and how much clonotype sharing occurs between individuals, the study deeply sequenced the blood TCR repertoires of roughly 5 healthy adults. Different laboratories and diverse techniques were used to prepare libraries and sequence TCR repertoires, to increase sequencing depth and limit assay-specific biases. Between about 0.85 and 8.9 billion PBMCs per donor were obtained by leukapheresis.

Using the deep immunoSEQ assay, TCR CDR3 regions were amplified from genomic DNA by multiplex PCR. Extracted genomic DNA from each cell subset was spread evenly across all wells of several immunoSEQ 96-well plates, with each plate serving as a replicate. For sorted subsets, 150 to 200 ng genomic DNA, equal to 30,000 or so T cell genomes, was loaded into each replicate PCR. Purified libraries were quantified with a Qubit 3.0 fluorometer, sized on a Bioanalyzer 2100, and re-quantified with the KAPA Library Quantification kit. A separate single-read 150-cycle Illumina NextSeq 550 flow cell was used to sequence each immunoSEQ 96-well plate. In the authors' own workflow: Because the immunoSEQ output held only junctional sequences and lacked quality scores, the filtering could not match the filtering applied to full-length reads. Sequences were annotated with PyIR, a Python wrapper for IgBLAST v1.9, and V/J genes and CDR3 were assigned using IMGT germline references. Reads were removed for weak V/J assignments (E-value above 1e-6), missing CDR3, stop codons, out-of-frame junctions, or ambiguous translated residues. V3J clonotypes were defined as sequences sharing an identical inferred V gene, J gene, and CDR3 amino acid sequence. Percentage overlap between repertoires was calculated by dividing the number of shared unique clonotypes by the size of the smaller repertoire. Richness of each repertoire was evaluated using RTK rarefaction, the Chao1 estimator, and Recon v2.1 estimates of unobserved clonotypes. OLGA was used to compute generation probabilities for all TCRbeta clonotypes that the gDNA method yielded from a handful of donors. TCRdb stores this immuneACCESS table with in-frame sequences only. Part of the clones is absent; in the studies checked, under half of the shortfall reflects unresolved V genes, and no reason is known for the rest. V, J and clone size are those of that table, while D and trimming were read from the DNA. Across this sample there are more than 2,000,000 clones, with approximately 90% seen only once. The top ten hold over 0.12% of the sample.

Study-wide findings and limitations: Rarefaction of sorted-subset datasets indicated incomplete sequencing despite the large sequencing depth. Larger estimated clonotype richness was generally found for naive subsets than for memory subsets. Across a handful of donors, around 5% of naive CD4, around 3.3% of naive CD8, 2.3% of memory CD4, and 0.4% of memory CD8 clonotypes were shared. Pairwise subsampling led to the expectation that sequencing depth would affect the degree of clonotype sharing among donors. Compared with non-shared clonotypes, the clonotypes found in all four sorted-subset donors had higher generation probabilities. Only blood was sampled, and tissue TCR repertoires likely differ from those in blood. Because the study included only a small number of donors, the genetic and exposure-history diversity represented was limited.

The donors were healthy, HIV-negative adults who had no recently reported acute infections or vaccinations. Every donor was a Caucasian adult living in Nashville, Tennessee, USA. CD4+ T cells were enriched by magnetic negative selection, after which naive cells were positively selected on CD45RA and the negative fraction was taken as the memory subset. Blood was collected by leukapheresis, and PBMCs were isolated by Ficoll-Histopaque density gradient centrifugation and then cryopreserved in liquid nitrogen vapor phase. Analytical flow cytometry was used to check the purity and quantity of every magnetically sorted T cell population. Genomic DNA was isolated from each sorted fraction and quantified by UV absorbance on a Nanodrop 2000c. Remarks on this clone: The antigen this receptor binds is unknown. Per-base qualities were not stored, and no clone one base away is much larger. Within the sample, other DNA sequences also encode this same CDR3.

The CDR3 measures 14 amino acids from cysteine to phenylalanine. The kept DNA is CDR3 alone, 42 bases in frame from the first base. The trim is 3 bases for V and 7 bases for J, with a gap of 10 bases between the germline ends. CDR1 MNHEY and CDR2 SMNVEV are derived from the germline V gene (reference sequence). Input material: naive CD4+ T cells sorted from blood. This sample's cell subset or site label indicates: CD45RA+ positively selected. This TCR came from a man in his late teens or twenties in good health. This chain joins TRBV27 to TRBJ1-6; the D gene is not confidently resolved. The nucleotides are TGTGCCAGCAGTTTGGGTCCTTACAATTCACCCCTCCACTTT. Translated, this is CASSLGPYNSPLHF.